The entry below gives a single T cell receptor (beta chain) sequence along with its context. Produced via immunoSEQ multiplex PCR; TCRdb's table is partial and in-frame only. The sample includes several thousand clones, around 87% seen only once; the top ten take around 5%. The data were taken from a study of T cell changes during pregnancy in multiple sclerosis. Trimming took off 0 bases at V and 6 bases at J, with 17 bases between the two ends. The CDR3 is 17 amino acids. Per the germline V gene, CDR1 is LGHNA and CDR2 is YSLEER. The clonotype comes from a female donor in good health, enrolled as a control in a pregnancy study. The chain carries TRBV4-3 and TRBJ2-2; maybe TRBD1 (7 bases). The material sequenced was CD8+ T cells from peripheral blood mononuclear cells, taken in the first trimester of pregnancy. The CDR3 nucleotides are TGCGCCAGCAGCCAAGAATTTCAGGGGGAGGCTCCCGGGGAGCTGTTTTTT. Protein: CASSQEFQGEAPGELFF.